The source of this TCR beta chain is a study of technical replicates of blood from several donors. The germline V gene encodes CDR1 SGHRS and CDR2 YFSETQ. V was clipped by 4 bases and J by 5 bases; unmatched bases: 14. CDR3 length equals 16 residues. Assay: immunoSEQ multiplex PCR; the TCRdb copy retains only in-frame clones and omits some. The data contain about 70,000 clones, around 97% of them singletons. The chain carries TRBV5-1 and TRBJ1-2, with 7 positions matching TRBD1. This receptor was taken from a human donor in good health. Sequenced material: T cells isolated from PBMCs. CDR3 sequence (DNA): TGCGCCAGCAGCGTCGCGGCAGGGGGACTAGCGTATGGCTACACCTTC. Amino acids: CASSVAAGGLAYGYTF.